The clone carrying this T cell receptor beta chain has a count of ten or more. The source of the sample is a study of response to subunit inactivated influenza vaccine. TCRdb reanalysed the RT-PCR reads using MiXCR and keeps one entry per CDR3 protein. The sample gives about 500,000 distinct CDR3 sequences, 15% to 20% of which show up once; 2.5% to 3.5% is in the top ten. CDR3 size: 14 residues. V lost 6 bases, J lost 2 bases, and 13 bases lay in between. The starting material was CD4+ T cells sorted from PBMCs, obtained approximately 25 months after vaccination. The sequence was obtained from a man aged 45-69 years who received an inactivated influenza vaccine. V is TRBV12-3 or TRBV12-4 and J is TRBJ1-1, with D perhaps matching TRBD1 (5 bases). The CDR3 sequence is CASRLGAGNTEAFF. Written as DNA, the CDR3 is TGTGCCAGCAGACTCGGGGCCGGCAACACTGAAGCTTTCTTT.